These T cell receptor beta chains were read from a single sample in a study of blood T cell repertoires in COVID-19. Profiled with immunoSEQ multiplex PCR; TCRdb holds only in-frame clones, not every one. The sample comprises about 250,000 clones, about 93% of which are singletons, and 0.83% rests with the top ten. Sequenced material: peripheral blood. The receptor source for this set is a man aged 30 to 39 with COVID-19, enrolled during active disease. CDR3s include the opening cysteine and the closing phenylalanine or tryptophan. The D gene is left open where the match is weak. Clone size is given for some rows only: seen once, a few or many times, or a class if the clone is expanded.

>TRBV9|.|TRBD1|TRBJ2-5
TGTGCCAGCACCCCCTCGACAGGGCTCGGGGAGACCCAGTACTTC
CASTPSTGLGETQYF
>TRBV6-5|.|.|TRBJ1-4
TGTGCCAGCAGATTCCCCGGGGGAAAACTGTTTTTT
CASRFPGGKLFF
>TRBV7-2|once|TRBD2|TRBJ2-1
TGTGCCAGCAGCTCCCTTCGGGGAGGGCCCCAGTTCTTC
CASSSLRGGPQFF
>TRBV3-1/TRBV3-2|.|.|TRBJ1-5
TGTGCCAGCAGCCGGACAGACTTAACGCCCCAGCATTTT
CASSRTDLTPQHF
>TRBV11-2|.|.|TRBJ2-3
TGTGCCAGCAGCTTAGATCCCGTAGGCGGTACGCAGTATTTT
CASSLDPVGGTQYF
>TRBV7-3|few|.|TRBJ1-2
TGTGCCAGCAGCTTAACCGCGGATTCCTTCGGGAGTGGCTACACCTTC
CASSLTADSFGSGYTF
>TRBV5-1|.|.|TRBJ2-1
TGCGCCAGCAGCTTAAATACCGGGAACAATGAGCAGTTCTTC
CASSLNTGNNEQFF
>TRBV10-3|.|TRBD1|TRBJ2-4
TGTGCCATCAGTGAGCAGGGGGCGTACATTCAGTACTTC
CAISEQGAYIQYF
>TRBV7-3|.|.|TRBJ2-2
TGTGCCAGCAGCTTAAATCCCACCGGCACCGGGGAGCTGTTTTTT
CASSLNPTGTGELFF
>TRBV9|.|TRBD2|TRBJ2-1
TGTGCCAGCAGCGCGCCTCTAGCGGGGGGGCCTGTAGATGAGCAGTTCTTC
CASSAPLAGGPVDEQFF
>TRBV19|.|.|TRBJ1-4
TGTGCCAGTAGTATAGGCCTACAGGGAGAGGAAAAACTGTTTTTT
CASSIGLQGEEKLFF
>TRBV18|.|TRBD1|TRBJ1-3
TGTGCCAGCTCACTGGACAGGGCTGGAAACACCATATATTTT
CASSLDRAGNTIYF
>TRBV12-5|.|TRBD2|TRBJ2-3
TGTGCTAGTGGTTCGCGACTAGCGGGGGCCGATACGCAGTATTTT
CASGSRLAGADTQYF
>TRBV3-1/TRBV3-2|once|.|TRBJ2-5
TGTGCCAGCAGCCAAGAACCCGGTTGGGAGACCCAGTACTTC
CASSQEPGWETQYF
>TRBV5-1|.|.|TRBJ1-3
TGCGCCAGCAGCTTGTACGAACAGGGAAATGGAAACACCATATATTTT
CASSLYEQGNGNTIYF
>TRBV5-1|once|TRBD1|TRBJ2-3
TGCGCCAGCAGCCGCGCCGGGACAGGAGACACAGATACGCAGTATTTT
CASSRAGTGDTDTQYF
>TRBV6-5|.|TRBD1|TRBJ2-7
TGTGCCAGCAGGAGACCGGGACAGACCTACGAGCAGTACTTC
CASRRPGQTYEQYF
>TRBV2|.|TRBD1|TRBJ1-4
TGTGCCAGCGATAGACAGGGGACTAATGAAAAACTGTTTTTT
CASDRQGTNEKLFF
>TRBV4-1|.|.|TRBJ1-3
TGCGCCAGCAGCCAACTGACAGGAAACACCATATATTTT
CASSQLTGNTIYF
>TRBV11-2|.|.|TRBJ2-5
TGTGCCAGCAGCCCTGTGGGGGGGGGCTTGGAGACCCAGTACTTC
CASSPVGGGLETQYF
>TRBV12-3/TRBV12-4|.|.|TRBJ1-2
TGTGCCAGCAGTTTAGTCTCACTCTATGGCTACACCTTC
CASSLVSLYGYTF
>TRBV6-1|.|.|TRBJ2-7
TGTGCCAGCAGTGAAGCGGTGGCAGGGAACGAGCAGTACTTC
CASSEAVAGNEQYF
>TRBV11-2|.|.|TRBJ2-2
TGTGCCAGCAGCTTAGATCTGTTCGGGGAGCTGTTTTTT
CASSLDLFGELFF
>TRBV5-1|.|TRBD1|TRBJ1-4
TGCGCCAGCAGCCAAGTGGGGACAGGGGGTGAAAAACTGTTTTTT
CASSQVGTGGEKLFF
>TRBV9|.|.|TRBJ2-3
TGTGCCAGCAGCGTAGCTAGGACAGATACGCAGTATTTT
CASSVARTDTQYF
>TRBV7-9|.|.|TRBJ2-7
TGTGCCAGCAGCTCCTGGGAACGGGATCGCGAGCAGTACTTC
CASSSWERDREQYF
>TRBV5-1|.|TRBD1|TRBJ2-2
TGCGCCAGCAGCTCAGGGGGCGGTAACACCGGGGAGCTGTTTTTT
CASSSGGGNTGELFF
>TRBV6-2/TRBV6-3|once|.|TRBJ2-5
TGTGCCAGCAGTACGCCCTTCGCAGGGGAGACCCAGTACTTC
CASSTPFAGETQYF
>TRBV2|.|TRBD1|TRBJ2-3
TGTGCCAGCCATGACCGGGACAGGGGGCCAGATACGCAGTATTTT
CASHDRDRGPDTQYF
>TRBV4-1|few|TRBD2|TRBJ2-1
TGCGCCAGCAGCTTTCTAGCGGGGGCCAACAATGAGCAGTTCTTC
CASSFLAGANNEQFF
>TRBV19|.|.|TRBJ1-5
TGTGCCAGTAGTATGATGTCCAGGGATCAGCCCCAGCATTTT
CASSMMSRDQPQHF
>TRBV5-1|.|TRBD1|TRBJ1-1
TGCGCCAGCAGCTCCCGACAGGGTCACACTGAAGCTTTCTTT
CASSSRQGHTEAFF
>TRBV5-5|few|.|TRBJ1-2
TGTGCCAGCAGCTTGGGGGTATCAGGGATCGATGGCTACACCTTC
CASSLGVSGIDGYTF
>TRBV3-1/TRBV3-2|few|TRBD1|TRBJ1-4
TGTGCCAGCAGCGATCCGGGACAGGGTGGCGAAAAACTGTTTTTT
CASSDPGQGGEKLFF
>TRBV5-1|.|TRBD1|TRBJ1-2
TGCGCCAGCAGCTCGCCAGACAGGGCGGTTACCTATGGCTACACCTTC
CASSSPDRAVTYGYTF
>TRBV6-4|.|TRBD1|TRBJ1-4
TGTGCCAGCAGTGACCTGCCGGGACAGGGGTCCGAAAAACTGTTTTTT
CASSDLPGQGSEKLFF
>TRBV7-9|.|.|TRBJ2-3
TGTGCCAGCAGCTTGACCCGCTGGAGGAGAGATACGCAGTATTTT
CASSLTRWRRDTQYF
>TRBV4-2|.|TRBD1|TRBJ1-2
TGTGCCAGCAGCCATCATGAGGGACAGGGAATCCATGGCTACACCTTC
CASSHHEGQGIHGYTF
>TRBV6-1|.|TRBD2|TRBJ2-5
TGTGCCAGCAGTGGTTTATCAGTTCGTAGCGGGGTTGAGACCCAGTACTTC
CASSGLSVRSGVETQYF
>TRBV5-1|.|.|TRBJ2-3
TGCGCCAGCAGCTTTTTGGAGCCTAGGAGGACAGATACGCAGTATTTT
CASSFLEPRRTDTQYF
>TRBV6-5|.|.|TRBJ1-1
TGTGCCAGCAGTTACTCGAAGTTGGCCCTGGGCATAGCTTTCTTT
CASSYSKLALGIAFF
>TRBV5-1|once|.|TRBJ1-5
TGCGCCAGCAGCTTAAGGCCAACCGGGACTGGGTCCAATCAGCCCCAGCATTTT
CASSLRPTGTGSNQPQHF
>TRBV7-3|.|TRBD1|TRBJ2-6
TGTGCCAGCAGCCTACAGGGGACTGGGGCCAACGTCCTGACTTTC
CASSLQGTGANVLTF
>TRBV10-3|.|.|TRBJ1-4
TGTGCCATCAGGGCCGGGGGTGCTAATGAAAAACTGTTTTTT
CAIRAGGANEKLFF
>TRBV5-1|.|.|TRBJ1-1
TGCGCCAGCAGCTTGGTAGACAGTAGGAGTGGGGCTTTCTTT
CASSLVDSRSGAFF
>TRBV7-9|once|TRBD2|TRBJ2-1
TGTGCCAGCAGCAAGGGACTAGCGGGGGGGCCAAATGAGCAGTTCTTC
CASSKGLAGGPNEQFF
>TRBV7-9|.|TRBD1|TRBJ1-2
TGTGCCAGCAGCCCCCGGGGCAGCGGGACAGGTTCTAACTATGGCTACACCTTC
CASSPRGSGTGSNYGYTF
>TRBV9|.|TRBD1|TRBJ2-3
TGTGCCAGCAGCGTAGGACCCTCGGGACAGCGCACAGATACGCAGTATTTT
CASSVGPSGQRTDTQYF
>TRBV10-3|.|TRBD2|TRBJ2-5
TGTGCCACCATGGAGACTAGCGGTACCCAAGAGACCCAGTACTTC
CATMETSGTQETQYF
>TRBV5-6|.|.|TRBJ1-4
TGTGCCAGCAGCTTGGTCAACAGAAATGAAAAACTGTTTTTT
CASSLVNRNEKLFF
>TRBV4-1|.|TRBD1|TRBJ1-3
TGCGCCAGCAGCCAAGACGGCTACAGGGGGCGATCTGGAAACACCATATATTTT
CASSQDGYRGRSGNTIYF
>TRBV19|once|TRBD1|TRBJ2-3
TGTGCCAGTAGCCAGGGACAGGGGTCTGCAGATACGCAGTATTTT
CASSQGQGSADTQYF
>TRBV2|.|TRBD1|TRBJ1-2
TGTGCCAGCAGTGAAGCGCTTCGACAGGGAATTGGCTACACCTTC
CASSEALRQGIGYTF
>TRBV7-9|.|TRBD2|TRBJ2-7
TGTGCCAGCAGACCTAGCGGGGGAAGCTCCTACGAGCAGTACTTC
CASRPSGGSSYEQYF
>TRBV19|once|TRBD1|TRBJ1-1
TGTGCCAGTAGTGTGACAGGGAATATGAACACTGAAGCTTTCTTT
CASSVTGNMNTEAFF
>TRBV3-1/TRBV3-2|.|.|TRBJ2-7
TGTGCCAGCAGCGCCCGGGGCTCCTACGAGCAGTACTTC
CASSARGSYEQYF
>TRBV2|.|.|TRBJ1-1
TGTGCCAGCCGACTTCAGGGGAGGGCTGAAGCTTTCTTT
CASRLQGRAEAFF